The entry below gives a single T cell receptor (beta chain) sequence along with its context. Its antigen remains unidentified. This record belongs to a study of T cells in Graves' hyperthyroidism and ophthalmopathy. Researchers amplified the TCR beta CDR3 regions from RNA transcripts. The HTBI primer set served for first-round RT-PCR of the TCR CDR3. TCRdb re-called the multiplex PCR reads through MiXCR, storing one row per CDR3 protein. The sample consists of 540,000 or so distinct CDR3 sequences, more than 45% of them appearing once. General study points: The majority of expanded thyroid clonotypes above 0.001 also appeared in blood. The model identified upcoming ophthalmopathy a median approximately six months ahead of onset. From stable hyperthyroidism, ophthalmopathy was set apart by a 13 V-J model.

Source material: peripheral blood or thyroid tissue (not recorded which). The source of this sequence is an adult woman with Graves' disease, either hyperthyroidism or ophthalmopathy (not recorded which).

CDR3 nucleotide sequence: TGCAGCGTTGACGGCGGTACGCAGTATTTT. Amino acid sequence: CSVDGGTQYF. The chain recombines TRBV29-1 with TRBJ1-5; D remains ambiguous. The closer fit of TRBJ2-3 to the DNA end suggests the J call may be wrong. Germline CDR1 is SQVTM and CDR2 is ANQGSEA. The CDR3 loop spans 10 amino acids.